Presented here are 9 T cell receptor beta chains from one specimen sequenced in a study of T cells in Graves' hyperthyroidism and ophthalmopathy. Regions amplified from RNA transcripts were the TCR beta CDR3 regions. Primed by the HTBI set, a first-round RT-PCR was run on the TCR CDR3. TCRdb passed the multiplex PCR reads through MiXCR, listing each CDR3 protein once. There are 600,000 to 650,000 distinct CDR3 sequences in the sample; less than 25% occur only once, and more than 30% lies in the top ten. The sequenced sample consisted of blood. The receptors here all came from a man aged 30 to 45 with Graves' ophthalmopathy.

At least ten counts were recorded for this clonotype. V usage is TRBV27 and J usage is TRBJ1-1, with D unresolved. Germline-derived CDR1 and CDR2 are MNHEY and SMNVEV (reference sequence). The length of the CDR3 is 14 residues. Trimming shortened V by 2 bases and J by 3 bases, and 10 bases separated the two germline ends. CDR3 region: CASSLLGADTEAFF. CDR3 DNA sequence: TGTGCCAGCAGTTTACTGGGCGCCGACACTGAAGCTTTCTTT.

In its sample, this clonotype was seen many times. CDR3 in amino acids: CASKGPSGANVLTF. Here the CDR3 DNA reads TGTGCCAGCAAGGGCCCTAGCGGGGCCAACGTCCTGACTTTC. The chain recombines TRBV28 with TRBJ2-6; a weak D match, TRBD2 (5 bases). There are 14 residues in the CDR3. V was shortened by 7 bases and J by 4 bases, with 11 bases between the two germline ends. Germline V gene lookup returns CDR1 MDHEN and CDR2 SYDVKM.

This clonotype was observed many times. CDR3 sequence: CASSLVPTSGSTDTQYF. The CDR3 coding sequence is TGTGCCAGCAGCTTAGTTCCCACTAGCGGTAGCACAGATACGCAGTATTTT. J is TRBJ2-3 and V is TRBV7-2; 8 bases map to TRBD2. Unmatched junction bases numbered 6, after V lost 1 base and J lost 0 bases. The germline V gene has CDR1 SGHTA and CDR2 FQGNSA. CDR3 length equals 17 residues.

The rearrangement links TRBV6-2 or TRBV6-3 to TRBJ1-5; D call uncertain. The germline CDR1 and CDR2 sequences are MNHEY and SVGEGT. V was cut by 7 bases and J by 3 bases, with 13 bases left in between. CDR3 length: 14 amino acids. The CDR3 protein is CASTKNPINQPQHF. DNA of the CDR3: TGTGCCAGCACAAAAAACCCGATCAATCAGCCCCAGCATTTT.

This clonotype was counted a few times. This chain connects TRBV5-1 to TRBJ1-4; 9 nucleotides agree with TRBD1. The CDR3 covers 16 residues. Germline V gene lookup returns CDR1 SGHRS and CDR2 YFSETQ. Trimming at V came to 2 bases and at J to 8 bases, leaving 10 bases not matched to a gene. This CDR3 is CASSLQGATVNEKLFF. CDR3 DNA: TGCGCCAGCAGCTTACAGGGGGCTACCGTCAACGAAAAACTGTTTTTT. The full variable domain, with the rest looked up from reference TRBV5-1 and TRBJ1-4, is KAGVTQTPRYLIKTRGQQVTLSCSPISGHRSVSWYQQTPGQGLQFLFEYFSETQRNKGNFPGRFSGRQFSNSRSEMNVSTLELGDSALYLCASSLQGATVNEKLFFGSGTQLSVL.

This chain uses TRBV7-9 with TRBJ2-5, with a possible D match to TRBD1 (7 bases). This CDR3 has 18 residues. Germline V gene lookup returns CDR1 SEHNR and CDR2 FQNEAQ (reference sequence). V was shortened by 8 bases and J by 1 base, with 26 bases between the two germline ends. CDR3 bases: TGTGCCAGCTCCAAGGGGGCTAGCGCGTATCCTACCCAAGAGACCCAGTACTTC. Translating gives CASSKGASAYPTQETQYF. The full variable domain, in which reference TRBV7-9 and TRBJ2-5 provide the parts outside the CDR3, is DTGVSQNPRHKITKRGQNVTFRCDPISEHNRLYWYRQTLGQGPEFLTYFQNEAQLEKSRLLSDRFSAERPKGSFSTLEIQRTEQGDSAMYLCASSKGASAYPTQETQYFGPGTRLLVL.

The gene calls are TRBV11-2 and TRBJ2-2, with 9 bases that match TRBD1. Germline-derived CDR1 and CDR2 are SGHAT and FQNNGV. There are 16 residues in the CDR3. Trimming at V came to 0 bases and at J to 4 bases, leaving 3 bases not matched to a gene. CDR3 DNA: TGTGCCAGCAGCTTAGATCGGACAGGGGTCACCGGGGAGCTGTTTTTT. Protein sequence: CASSLDRTGVTGELFF.

Turning to this clonotype: This may be a read error, as it is one base from a much larger clone. The rearrangement joins TRBV7-2 to TRBJ2-5; 7 positions match TRBD2. The V segment lost 4 bases and the J segment 5 bases; nucleotides outside the gene matches: 10. Germline V gene sequence: CDR1 SGHTA, CDR2 FQGNSA. The CDR3 length is 15 residues. CDR3 in DNA: TGTGCCAGCAGCTCCCGGGACGGGAGGAGCGAGACCCAGTACTTC. As protein: CASSSRDGRSETQYF.

This clonotype has at least ten counts. The gene calls are TRBV30 and TRBJ1-2; D perhaps matches TRBD1 (5 bases). Germline V gives CDR1 GTSNPN, CDR2 SVGIG (reference sequence). The CDR3 runs 14 residues. V lost 0 bases and J lost 0, with 8 bases in between. DNA of the CDR3: TGTGCCTGGAGTGTGGGGGGAACTAACTATGGCTACACCTTC. Translating it yields CAWSVGGTNYGYTF.